This passage covers 19 T cell receptor beta chains from one sample sequenced in a study of OX40 agonist ivuxolimab in advanced cancers. This table comes from immunoSEQ multiplex PCR, and its TCRdb copy is limited to in-frame clones, with some not included. The sample holds just over 95,000 clones, roughly 88% seen once. Sequences were derived from CD4+ or CD8+ T cells sorted from blood, sampled in a trial of the OX40 agonist ivuxolimab. The receptors stem from an adult with an advanced solid tumor such as melanoma, head and neck, liver or kidney cancer.

V is TRBV28 and J is TRBJ1-5; D remains ambiguous. V lost 8 bases and J 3 bases, leaving 17 bases between the germline ends. This CDR3 comprises 15 residues. Germline V gene lookup returns CDR1 MDHEN and CDR2 SYDVKM. CDR3 loop: CASLGRGRVNQPQHF. CDR3 in DNA: TGTGCCAGCCTTGGTAGAGGGCGGGTCAATCAGCCCCAGCATTTT.

This chain links TRBV14 with TRBJ1-2, with D possibly being TRBD1 (5 bases). V lost 5 bases, J lost 6 bases, and 22 bases lay in between. CDR1 and CDR2 (germline): SGHDN, FVKESK. The CDR3 totals 16 residues. CDR3 loop: CASSITGRIRVDGYTF. The CDR3 bases are TGTGCCAGCAGCATTACGGGACGGATCAGGGTGGATGGCTACACCTTC.

This clone has a handful of counts. The chain has TRBV27 and TRBJ1-1, with a weak D call TRBD1 (5 bases). Looked up from germline, CDR1 is MNHEY and CDR2 is SMNVEV (reference sequence). The CDR3 length is 14 residues. V lost 6 bases and J 0 bases, leaving 11 bases between the germline ends. The CDR3: CASRGTPLNTEAFF. The DNA for the CDR3 is TGTGCCAGCAGGGGGACCCCATTGAACACTGAAGCTTTCTTT.

The V and J genes are TRBV19 and TRBJ2-2, with D possibly matching TRBD2 (5 bases). Germline V CDR1 and CDR2: LNHDA, SQIVND (reference sequence). Trimming took 11 bases from V and 1 from J, leaving 14 bases between them. The CDR3 extends over 14 amino acids. CDR3 DNA: TGTGCCTGCCGGTCTAGCAGGAACACCGGGGAGCTGTTTTTT. It codes for CACRSSRNTGELFF.

This clone has only a few counts. The chain carries TRBV6-1 and TRBJ2-2, with D unclear. The CDR3 has 14 amino acids. Trimming cost V 6 bases and J 7 bases, with 15 bases left between them. CDR1 is MNHNS and CDR2 is SASEGT in the germline V gene. The CDR3 region is CASSVQDGGGELFF. The DNA for the CDR3 is TGTGCCAGCAGCGTGCAGGATGGTGGCGGGGAGCTGTTTTTT.

This sequence joins TRBV7-9 and TRBJ2-7; D possibly matches TRBD1 or TRBD2 (5 bases each). V lost 3 bases and J 2 bases, leaving 8 bases between the germline ends. The CDR3 extends over 13 amino acids. Germline V lookup: CDR1 SEHNR, CDR2 FQNEAQ (reference sequence). This CDR3 is CASSFGGAYEQYF. CDR3 in DNA: TGTGCCAGCAGCTTTGGGGGAGCCTACGAGCAGTACTTC.

This chain joins TRBV28 and TRBJ1-4; TRBD1 aligns across 9 bases. CDR1 is MDHEN, CDR2 SYDVKM, per germline. This CDR3 has 15 residues. The V gene end was trimmed by 5 bases and the J gene end by 7 bases; junction bases not matched to a gene: 8. CDR3 protein: CASSHTGGISEKLFF. CDR3 DNA: TGTGCCAGCAGTCACACAGGGGGCATCAGTGAAAAACTGTTTTTT.

V and J are TRBV7-9 and TRBJ2-1; D assignment may be TRBD1 or TRBD2 (5 bases each). Trimming removed 5 bases from V and 8 bases from J, with 10 bases in between. This CDR3 is 12 amino acids long. Germline CDR1 and CDR2: SEHNR and FQNEAQ (reference sequence). CDR3 sequence: CASSDQGDEQFF. The CDR3 DNA sequence: TGTGCCAGCAGCGACCAGGGAGATGAGCAGTTCTTC.

This clone was seen only a few times. This chain uses TRBV4-1 with TRBJ2-1, with 13 bases lining up with TRBD2. After removal of 0 bases from V and 6 bases from J, the junction contained 2 bases not matched to a gene. Germline values: CDR1 MGHRA, CDR2 YSYEKL. CDR3 length: 16 residues. CDR3 DNA: TGCGCCAGCAGCCAAGACGGACTAGCGGGAGCCAATGAGCAGTTCTTC. It encodes CASSQDGLAGANEQFF.

The chain joins TRBV15 to TRBJ2-2; 7 bases align to TRBD2. After removal of 1 base from V and 2 bases from J, the junction contained 13 bases not matched to a gene. Germline V gives CDR1 LNHNV, CDR2 YYDKDF (reference sequence). The CDR3 covers 19 residues. The CDR3 bases are TGTGCCACCAGCAGAGTCGGGGCGGGAGAACGGGCTAACACCGGGGAGCTGTTTTTT. Its translation: CATSRVGAGERANTGELFF.

This chain connects TRBV5-1 to TRBJ2-7, with 12 bases that match TRBD1. The trim removed 3 bases at V and 9 bases at J, leaving 7 bases unmatched. Germline lookup yields CDR1 SGHRS and CDR2 YFSETQ. There are 14 residues in the CDR3. The CDR3 DNA reads TGCGCCAGCAGCTGGGACAGGGGGCGAGAAGGGCAGTACTTC. It codes for CASSWDRGREGQYF.

V and J are TRBV19 and TRBJ1-1; D may be TRBD1 (6 bases). Germline-derived CDR1 and CDR2 are LNHDA and SQIVND (reference sequence). The CDR3 consists of 15 residues. Trimming took 3 bases from V and 4 from J, leaving 15 bases between them. The CDR3 sequence is CASSIPGALSTEAFF. The CDR3, as DNA: TGTGCCAGTAGTATCCCAGGGGCCTTATCCACTGAAGCTTTCTTT.

The V and J genes are TRBV11-2 and TRBJ2-1; D might be TRBD1 (7 bases). CDR3 length: 17 amino acids. V was clipped by 5 bases and J by 5 bases, with 22 bases between them. The germline gives CDR1 SGHAT, CDR2 FQNNGV. The CDR3 spells CASSLKIGTQGDNEQFF. Here the CDR3 DNA reads TGTGCCAGCAGCCTCAAGATCGGGACTCAGGGGGACAATGAGCAGTTCTTC. The full variable domain, with the rest looked up from reference TRBV11-2 and TRBJ2-1, is EAGVAQSPRYKIIEKRQSVAFWCNPISGHATLYWYQQILGQGPKLLIQFQNNGVVDDSQLPKDRFSAERLKGVDSTLKIQPAKLEDSAVYLCASSLKIGTQGDNEQFFGPGTRLTVL.

The chain is built from TRBV7-2 and TRBJ2-3; D gene uncertain. V dropped 2 bases and J dropped 0 bases, with 6 bases sitting between them. The germline CDR1 and CDR2 sequences are SGHTA and FQGNSA. This CDR3 has 14 residues. CDR3 residues: CASSLTVSTDTQYF. DNA for the CDR3: TGTGCCAGCAGCTTAACGGTTAGCACAGATACGCAGTATTTT.

This clone has just a few counts. The V call is TRBV21-1, the J call TRBJ2-1; the table's D call, TRBD1, was not checked against the DNA. TRBV21-1 is shown as a pseudogene. CDR3 length equals 15 residues. CDR3 coding DNA: TGTGCCAGCAGCAAAGAAGGCGGAGGGGGCTTTGAGCAGTTCTTC. Its translation is CASSKEGGGGFEQFF.

The chain carries TRBV10-3 and TRBJ2-7; tentatively, D is TRBD1 (6 bases). Germline V gene lookup returns CDR1 ENHRY and CDR2 SYGVKD. V shed 6 bases and J shed 2 bases, with 17 bases lying between them. This CDR3 is built from 15 residues. As DNA, the CDR3 is TGTGCCATCAGCCCGGACAGAGAGCGAACCTACGAGCAGTACTTC. This sequence encodes CAISPDRERTYEQYF.

This chain joins TRBV18 and TRBJ2-1; perhaps TRBD1 as D (6 bases). The CDR3 is made up of 16 amino acids. Germline values: CDR1 KGHSH, CDR2 LQKENI. V was shortened by 5 bases and J by 9 bases, with 23 bases between the two germline ends. In DNA form, the CDR3 reads TGTGCCAGCTCAGGACGCAGGGGTACCTCTACAGGTGAGCAGTTCTTC. This gives the protein CASSGRRGTSTGEQFF. Full variable domain (rest looked up from reference TRBV18 and TRBJ2-1): NAGVMQNPRHLVRRRGQEARLRCSPMKGHSHVYWYRQLPEEGLKFMVYLQKENIIDESGMPKERFSAEFPKEGPSILRIQQVVRGDSAAYFCASSGRRGTSTGEQFFGPGTRLTVL.

The genes are TRBV19 and TRBJ2-3; tentatively, D is TRBD1 or TRBD2 (5 bases each). V lost 3 bases, J lost 2 bases, and 27 bases lay in between. CDR1 is LNHDA and CDR2 is SQIVND in the germline V gene (reference sequence). This CDR3 region has 20 residues. CDR3 bases: TGTGCCAGTAGTATCCCGGGGACCCGCGGTTATTTGGGGAACACAGATACGCAGTATTTT. Protein: CASSIPGTRGYLGNTDTQYF.

This clone turned up a few times. The chain carries TRBV12-5 and TRBJ2-7, with D uncertain. Germline CDR1 is LGHNT and CDR2 is FRNRAP. The CDR3 is 9 amino acids. The V end lost 5 bases, the J end lost 5 bases, and 1 base lay between the germline ends. The chain's CDR3 is CASGNEQYF. CDR3 bases: TGTGCTAGTGGTAACGAGCAGTACTTC.